The next 27 T cell receptor beta chains were all read from a single sample in a study of blood T cell repertoires in COVID-19. The method was immunoSEQ multiplex PCR; TCRdb's version includes in-frame clones alone and lacks a portion of them. The sample yields 140,000 to 150,000 clones, around 73% seen once. What was sequenced was PBMCs or T cells enriched from blood (not recorded which). All receptors come from a woman between 45 and 65 years old who had recovered from COVID-19.

The V and J genes are TRBV2 and TRBJ2-2; D ambiguous. Germline V CDR1 and CDR2: SNHLY, FYNNEI. V was clipped by 0 bases and J by 6 bases, with 5 bases between them. The CDR3 covers 13 residues. CDR3 region: CASSEAGSGELFF. CDR3 nucleotides: TGTGCCAGCAGTGAAGCTGGCTCCGGGGAGCTGTTTTTT.

The genes are TRBV11-2 and TRBJ2-4; D may be TRBD2 (5 bases). The CDR3 extends over 15 amino acids. CDR1 and CDR2 from the germline V gene are SGHAT and FQNNGV. V gave up 4 bases and J gave up 5 bases, with 15 bases separating them. The CDR3 here is CASSWRVAGENIQYF. The CDR3 DNA is TGTGCCAGCAGCTGGCGGGTTGCCGGCGAAAACATTCAGTACTTC. The full variable domain, its missing parts supplied by reference TRBV11-2 and TRBJ2-4, is EAGVAQSPRYKIIEKRQSVAFWCNPISGHATLYWYQQILGQGPKLLIQFQNNGVVDDSQLPKDRFSAERLKGVDSTLKIQPAKLEDSAVYLCASSWRVAGENIQYFGAGTRLSVL.

This clone came up once. The chain recombines TRBV5-4 with TRBJ2-1; TRBD2 agrees at 8 bases. Per the germline V gene, CDR1 is SGHNT and CDR2 is YYREEE (reference sequence). The CDR3 sequence is 16 residues long. V shed 4 bases and J 5 bases; nucleotides not matched to a gene: 11. Here the CDR3 DNA reads TGTGCCAGCAGCAGAAATGGGCGGGGGGCCAACAATGAGCAGTTCTTC. Translating gives CASSRNGRGANNEQFF. The entire variable domain, with the rest obtained from reference TRBV5-4 and TRBJ2-1, is as follows: ETGVTQSPTHLIKTRGQQVTLRCSSQSGHNTVSWYQQALGQGPQFIFQYYREEENGRGNFPPRFSGLQFPNYSSELNVNALELDDSALYLCASSRNGRGANNEQFFGPGTRLTVL.

V and J are TRBV5-4 and TRBJ2-7, with D possibly TRBD1 on 6 matching bases. Trimming shortened V by 3 bases and J by 4 bases, and 14 bases separated the two germline ends. This CDR3 is built from 14 residues. CDR1 is SGHNT, CDR2 YYREEE, per germline (reference sequence). The CDR3 bases are TGTGCCAGCAGCTCGGGCCCCGGGACATACGAGCAGTACGTC. It encodes CASSSGPGTYEQYV.

The genes are TRBV18 and TRBJ1-1; no clear D gene. V was clipped by 1 base and J by 3 bases, with 6 bases between them. This CDR3 region has 13 residues. The V gene's germline CDR1 is KGHSH and CDR2 LQKENI. The CDR3 DNA is TGTGCCAGCTCACCACGGTCGGACACTGAAGCTTTCTTT. Translating gives CASSPRSDTEAFF. Looking up the rest from reference TRBV18 and TRBJ1-1 gives the full variable domain: NAGVMQNPRHLVRRRGQEARLRCSPMKGHSHVYWYRQLPEEGLKFMVYLQKENIIDESGMPKERFSAEFPKEGPSILRIQQVVRGDSAAYFCASSPRSDTEAFFGQGTRLTVV.

The rearrangement joins TRBV27 to TRBJ1-3; D gene ambiguous. The CDR3 runs to 15 residues. Germline CDR1 is MNHEY and CDR2 is SMNVEV (reference sequence). Trimming removed 6 bases from V and 5 bases from J, with 17 bases in between. The CDR3 here is CASSAGLGRRNTIYF. The CDR3 DNA sequence: TGTGCCAGCAGCGCGGGTTTGGGCCGACGAAACACCATATATTTT.

The J gene is TRBJ2-7, the V gene TRBV5-1, with a tentative D call TRBD2 (6 bases). Germline values: CDR1 SGHRS, CDR2 YFSETQ. The CDR3 covers 13 residues. V lost 1 base to trimming and J lost 4 bases, with 9 bases between them. CDR3 sequence: CASSLFGGYEQYF. The DNA for the CDR3 is TGCGCCAGCAGCTTGTTTGGAGGGTACGAGCAGTACTTC.

The genes are TRBV27 and TRBJ1-2; 8 bases are a match to TRBD1. CDR3 length: 15 amino acids. J gave up 7 bases and V 2 bases, and 9 bases lay outside the gene matches. From germline, CDR1 is MNHEY and CDR2 SMNVEV (reference sequence). The CDR3 spells CASSLKTGVRGGYTF. In DNA, the CDR3 is TGTGCCAGCAGTTTAAAGACAGGGGTAAGAGGTGGCTACACCTTC.

CDR3 residues: CASSYQWSGMPQHF. In nucleotides, the CDR3 is TGTGCCAGCAGTTACCAGTGGTCCGGGATGCCCCAGCATTTT. V usage is TRBV6-5 and J usage is TRBJ1-5; D is undetermined. Germline CDR1 MNHEY, CDR2 SVGAGI. Trimming removed 2 bases at V and 9 bases at J, with 14 bases between. This CDR3 comprises 14 residues.

J is TRBJ2-1 and V is TRBV4-1; 12 nucleotides align to TRBD2. CDR3 size: 15 residues. J was trimmed by 5 bases and V by 4 bases; bases with no gene match: 3. Germline lookup yields CDR1 MGHRA and CDR2 YSYEKL. CDR3 sequence: CASSPRLAGDNEQFF. As DNA, the CDR3 is TGCGCCAGCAGCCCCCGACTAGCGGGGGACAATGAGCAGTTCTTC.

The CDR3 region is CASSSVSSGNTIYF. The CDR3 nucleotides are TGTGCCAGCAGCTCGGTGAGCTCTGGAAACACCATATATTTT. The V call is TRBV11-2, the J call TRBJ1-3; the D is unclear. The germline V gene encodes CDR1 SGHAT and CDR2 FQNNGV. The V gene lost 4 bases and the J gene lost 0 bases, with 7 bases spanning the gap. This CDR3 spans 14 amino acids.

There are many counts of this clone. This rearrangement joins TRBV19 to TRBJ1-1; D unclear. The CDR3 spans 13 residues. V was shortened by 4 bases and J by 1 base, with 7 bases between the two germline ends. Germline V gene sequence: CDR1 LNHDA, CDR2 SQIVND (reference sequence). CDR3 sequence reads: CASSTSGNTEAFF. The CDR3 DNA reads TGTGCCAGTAGTACCTCCGGGAACACTGAAGCTTTCTTT.

This chain uses TRBV19 with TRBJ2-2, with 9 positions matching TRBD1. The CDR3 covers 18 residues. Losses at the gene ends were 5 bases for V and 3 bases for J; bases not matched to a gene: 13. Germline V gives CDR1 LNHDA, CDR2 SQIVND (reference sequence). The CDR3 nucleotides read TGTGCCAGTAGTTCCGGGACAGGGAGTTTATTAGACACCGGGGAGCTGTTTTTT. As protein: CASSSGTGSLLDTGELFF. The full variable domain, rest sourced from reference TRBV19 and TRBJ2-2, is DGGITQSPKYLFRKEGQNVTLSCEQNLNHDAMYWYRQDPGQGLRLIYYSQIVNDFQKGDIAEGYSVSREKKESFPLTVTSAQKNPTAFYLCASSSGTGSLLDTGELFFGEGSRLTVL.

The chain uses TRBV9 and TRBJ1-1; 9 bases align to TRBD1. V shed 3 bases and J 1 base; nucleotides not matched to a gene: 10. Germline V gene sequence: CDR1 SGDLS, CDR2 YYNGEE. The CDR3 runs 17 residues. CDR3 in DNA: TGTGCCAGCAGCGCATACAGGGGGCGCGGCGCGAACACTGAAGCTTTCTTT. This sequence encodes CASSAYRGRGANTEAFF. The full variable domain, rest sourced from reference TRBV9 and TRBJ1-1, is DSGVTQTPKHLITATGQRVTLRCSPRSGDLSVYWYQQSLDQGLQFLIQYYNGEERAKGNILERFSAQQFPDLHSELNLSSLELGDSALYFCASSAYRGRGANTEAFFGQGTRLTVV.

The chain is built from TRBV4-1 and TRBJ1-1, with 10 bases lining up with TRBD1. The CDR3 spans 16 residues. V dropped 0 bases and J dropped 7; count of bases not matched to a gene: 8. CDR1 MGHRA and CDR2 YSYEKL come from the germline V gene. Written as DNA, the CDR3 is TGCGCCAGCAGCCAAGATCGGACAGGGGGGTCGGTTGAAGCTTTCTTT. Translating gives CASSQDRTGGSVEAFF.

This clone was detected a few times. The chain has TRBV18 and TRBJ1-5; 7 bases fit TRBD1. The CDR3 consists of 15 residues. CDR1 and CDR2 from the germline V gene are KGHSH and LQKENI. The trim removed 2 bases at V and 6 bases at J, leaving 7 bases unmatched. In DNA, the CDR3 is TGTGCCAGCTCACCAGTGGCTGGGGACAGTCAGCCCCAGCATTTT. This codes for CASSPVAGDSQPQHF. The full variable domain, in which reference TRBV18 and TRBJ1-5 provide the parts outside the CDR3, is NAGVMQNPRHLVRRRGQEARLRCSPMKGHSHVYWYRQLPEEGLKFMVYLQKENIIDESGMPKERFSAEFPKEGPSILRIQQVVRGDSAAYFCASSPVAGDSQPQHFGDGTRLSIL.

The chain employs TRBV7-8 and TRBJ1-6, with 7 bases fitting TRBD1. This CDR3 is built from 18 residues. Germline CDR1 SGHVS, CDR2 FQNEAQ. The trim removed 3 bases at V and 0 bases at J, leaving 8 bases unmatched. CDR3 DNA: TGTGCCAGCAGCTTTGCTACAGGGGCAGGCTCCTATAATTCACCCCTCCACTTT. Its translation is CASSFATGAGSYNSPLHF.

CDR3 sequence reads: CASSFGQVDQPQHF. CDR3 bases: TGTGCCAGCAGCTTTGGACAGGTCGATCAGCCCCAGCATTTT. This chain uses TRBV5-5 with TRBJ1-5, with 7 bases matching TRBD1. J was trimmed by 5 bases and V by 2 bases; bases with no gene match: 4. This CDR3 comprises 14 residues. CDR1 and CDR2 from the germline V gene are SGHKS and YYEKEE (reference sequence).

V usage is TRBV6-5 and J usage is TRBJ1-2, with TRBD1 identical over 9 bases. The CDR3 runs to 14 residues. V was pared by 5 bases and J by 7 bases, with 8 bases of the junction left unmatched. Germline loops: CDR1 MNHEY, CDR2 SVGAGI. CDR3 sequence (DNA): TGTGCCAGCAGTCCGGACAGGGGAGGAATTGGCTACACCTTC. It encodes CASSPDRGGIGYTF.

This clone was observed a handful of times. The rearrangement links TRBV27 to TRBJ1-2, with 7 bases matching TRBD1. V shed 3 bases and J 1 base; nucleotides not matched to a gene: 8. The CDR3 totals 16 residues. Germline-derived CDR1 and CDR2 are MNHEY and SMNVEV (reference sequence). Written as DNA, the CDR3 is TGTGCCAGCAGTTTTTACGCCCAGGGGGTTAACTATGGCTACACCTTC. Its translation: CASSFYAQGVNYGYTF.

The V call is TRBV29-1, the J call TRBJ1-2; D not certain. The CDR3 spans 12 residues. Germline CDR1 is SQVTM and CDR2 is ANQGSEA. Trimming removed 3 bases at V and 5 bases at J, with 10 bases between. As DNA, the CDR3 is TGCAGCGTTGATCCTGGAGATTATGGCTACACCTTC. This codes for CSVDPGDYGYTF.

This chain uses TRBV20-1 with TRBJ2-2; D is possibly TRBD1 (6 bases). CDR1 and CDR2 (germline): DFQATT, SNEGSKA (reference sequence). The CDR3 has 11 residues. Trimming took off 6 bases at V and 7 bases at J, with 9 bases between the two ends. The CDR3 sequence: CSAKQGGELFF. CDR3 DNA: TGCAGTGCGAAACAGGGCGGGGAGCTGTTTTTT.

The chain uses TRBV5-1 and TRBJ2-7; 8 bases are a match to TRBD1. This CDR3 comprises 15 residues. Unmatched junction bases numbered 9, after V lost 4 bases and J lost 3 bases. Germline V CDR1 and CDR2: SGHRS, YFSETQ. Here the CDR3 reads CASSPRTGTGYEQYF. As DNA, the CDR3 is TGCGCCAGCAGCCCTCGGACAGGGACGGGCTACGAGCAGTACTTC.

This clone was seen only a few times. The CDR3 here is CASSEPRGSHYGYTF. Written as DNA, the CDR3 is TGTGCCAGCAGTGAACCACGAGGCAGCCACTATGGCTACACCTTC. This rearrangement joins TRBV2 to TRBJ1-2; D gene unclear. The CDR3 spans 15 residues. Trimming shortened V by 2 bases and J by 3 bases, and 13 bases separated the two germline ends. Germline values: CDR1 SNHLY, CDR2 FYNNEI.

This clone was seen only a few times. This sample includes further DNA sequences coding for the same CDR3. The J gene is TRBJ2-1, the V gene TRBV7-9; D is unresolved. CDR1 and CDR2 from the germline V gene are SEHNR and FQNEAQ (reference sequence). The CDR3 extends over 16 amino acids. V was cut by 2 bases and J by 0 bases, with 11 bases left in between. The CDR3 sequence: CASSLSLASSYNEQFF. CDR3 in DNA: TGTGCCAGCAGCTTATCGCTGGCTAGCTCCTACAATGAGCAGTTCTTC. The full variable domain, its missing parts supplied by reference TRBV7-9 and TRBJ2-1, is DTGVSQNPRHKITKRGQNVTFRCDPISEHNRLYWYRQTLGQGPEFLTYFQNEAQLEKSRLLSDRFSAERPKGSFSTLEIQRTEQGDSAMYLCASSLSLASSYNEQFFGPGTRLTVL.

As DNA, the CDR3 is TGTGCCATCAGTGACGGCAGGGGCCCCAACTATGGCTACACCTTC. Translation gives CAISDGRGPNYGYTF. This chain connects TRBV10-3 to TRBJ1-2; D might be TRBD1 (6 bases). Germline CDR1 is ENHRY and CDR2 is SYGVKD. The CDR3 length is 15 residues. Trimming shortened V by 3 bases and J by 2 bases, and 13 bases separated the two germline ends.

The chain joins TRBV5-4 to TRBJ1-2; 7 bases are a match to TRBD1. The junction had 11 bases not matched to a gene; V was cut back by 4 bases and J by 5 bases. Germline V gene data show CDR1 as SGHNT and CDR2 as YYREEE (reference sequence). There are 15 residues in the CDR3. The CDR3 nucleotides read TGTGCCAGCAGCCCGTCGACAGGGCTGGATTATGGCTACACCTTC. Its protein product is CASSPSTGLDYGYTF.